This TCR beta chain was found in a study of PD-L1 blockade in urothelial cancer. Study summary: Blood was subjected to analysis at 3 weeks (second dose) and 6 weeks following treatment start.

The table came from immunoSEQ multiplex PCR; TCRdb's copy has only in-frame clones and leaves some out. This sample has roughly 52,000 clones; approximately 88% occur once, and the top ten carry 1% to 1.5%. The trim removed 2 bases at V and 0 bases at J, leaving 2 bases unmatched. Germline-derived CDR1 and CDR2 are SEHNR and FQNEAQ (reference sequence). There are 16 residues in the CDR3. Indicated time point: pretreatment peripheral blood. This clone was seen only a few times. The TCR sequence derives from a man aged 45-65 years with urothelial cancer. The chain recombines TRBV7-9 with TRBJ2-2, with 8 bases fitting TRBD2. Sample: PBMCs, taken around atezolizumab (anti-PD-L1) treatment. As DNA, the CDR3 is TGTGCCAGCAGCTTACCAGCGGGGGCGAACACCGGGGAGCTGTTTTTT. It is translated as CASSLPAGANTGELFF.